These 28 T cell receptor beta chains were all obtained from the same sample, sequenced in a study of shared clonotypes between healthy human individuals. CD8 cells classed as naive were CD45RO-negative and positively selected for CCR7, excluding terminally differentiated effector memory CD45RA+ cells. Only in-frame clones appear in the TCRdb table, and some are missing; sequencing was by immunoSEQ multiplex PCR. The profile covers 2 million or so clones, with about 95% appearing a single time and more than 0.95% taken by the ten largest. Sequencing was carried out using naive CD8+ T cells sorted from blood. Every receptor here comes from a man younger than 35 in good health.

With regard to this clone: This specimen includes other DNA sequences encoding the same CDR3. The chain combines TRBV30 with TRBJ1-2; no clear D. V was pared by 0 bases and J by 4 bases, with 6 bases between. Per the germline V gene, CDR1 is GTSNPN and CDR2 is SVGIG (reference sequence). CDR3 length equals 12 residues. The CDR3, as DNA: TGTGCCTGGAGTGTACGGGGCTATGGCTACACCTTC. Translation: CAWSVRGYGYTF. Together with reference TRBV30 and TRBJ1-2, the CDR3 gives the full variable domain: SQTIHQWPATLVQPVGSPLSLECTVEGTSNPNLYWYRQAAGRGLQLLFYSVGIGQISSEVPQNLSASRPQDRQFILSSKKLLLSDSGFYLCAWSVRGYGYTFGSGTRLTVV.

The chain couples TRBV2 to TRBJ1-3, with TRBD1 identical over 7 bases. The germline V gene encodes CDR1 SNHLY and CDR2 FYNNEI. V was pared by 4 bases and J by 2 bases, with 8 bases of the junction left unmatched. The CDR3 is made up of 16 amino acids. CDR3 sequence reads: CASSVSRDSAGNTIYF. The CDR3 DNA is TGTGCCAGCAGTGTGAGTCGGGACAGCGCTGGAAACACCATATATTTT.

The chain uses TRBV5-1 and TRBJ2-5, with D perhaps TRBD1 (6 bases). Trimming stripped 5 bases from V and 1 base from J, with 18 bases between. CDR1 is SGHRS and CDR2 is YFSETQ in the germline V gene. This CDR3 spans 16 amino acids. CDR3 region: CASSYWGLLGQETQYF. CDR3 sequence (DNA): TGCGCCAGCAGTTATTGGGGGCTATTGGGCCAAGAGACCCAGTACTTC.

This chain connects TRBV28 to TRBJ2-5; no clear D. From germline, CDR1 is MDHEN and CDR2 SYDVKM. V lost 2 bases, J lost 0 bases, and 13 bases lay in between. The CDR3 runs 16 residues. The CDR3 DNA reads TGTGCCAGCAGTTTAATGGCGGAAACGTACCAAGAGACCCAGTACTTC. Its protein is CASSLMAETYQETQYF.

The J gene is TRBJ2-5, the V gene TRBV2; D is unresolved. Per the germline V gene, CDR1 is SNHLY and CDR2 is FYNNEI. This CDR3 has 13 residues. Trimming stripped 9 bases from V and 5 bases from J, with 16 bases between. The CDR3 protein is CASISVNWETQYF. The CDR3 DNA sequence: TGTGCCAGTATCTCGGTGAATTGGGAGACCCAGTACTTC.

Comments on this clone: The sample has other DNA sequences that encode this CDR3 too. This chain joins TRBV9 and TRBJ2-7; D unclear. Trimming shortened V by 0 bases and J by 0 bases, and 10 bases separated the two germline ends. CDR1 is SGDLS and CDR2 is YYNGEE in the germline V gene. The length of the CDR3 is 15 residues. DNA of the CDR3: TGTGCCAGCAGCGTAGGCGGCATAAGCTCCTACGAGCAGTACTTC. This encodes CASSVGGISSYEQYF.

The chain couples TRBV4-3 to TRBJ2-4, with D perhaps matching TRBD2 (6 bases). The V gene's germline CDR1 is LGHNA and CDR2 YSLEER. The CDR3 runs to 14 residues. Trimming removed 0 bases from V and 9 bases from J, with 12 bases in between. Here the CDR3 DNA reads TGCGCCAGCAGCCAAGAAGGGACTTCCCTCATTCAGTACTTC. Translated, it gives CASSQEGTSLIQYF.

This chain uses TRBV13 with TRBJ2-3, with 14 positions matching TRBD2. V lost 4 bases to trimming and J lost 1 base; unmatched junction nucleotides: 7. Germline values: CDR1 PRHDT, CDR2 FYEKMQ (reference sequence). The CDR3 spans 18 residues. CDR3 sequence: CASSSPGLAGVGTDTQYF. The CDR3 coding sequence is TGTGCCAGCAGCTCCCCGGGACTAGCGGGAGTCGGCACAGATACGCAGTATTTT.

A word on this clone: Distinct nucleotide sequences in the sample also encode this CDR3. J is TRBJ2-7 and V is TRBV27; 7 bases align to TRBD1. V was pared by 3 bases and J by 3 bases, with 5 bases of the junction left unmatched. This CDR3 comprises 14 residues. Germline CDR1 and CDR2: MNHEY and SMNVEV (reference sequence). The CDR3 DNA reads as TGTGCCAGCAGTTTTGGGCAGGGGGACTACGAGCAGTACTTC. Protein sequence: CASSFGQGDYEQYF.

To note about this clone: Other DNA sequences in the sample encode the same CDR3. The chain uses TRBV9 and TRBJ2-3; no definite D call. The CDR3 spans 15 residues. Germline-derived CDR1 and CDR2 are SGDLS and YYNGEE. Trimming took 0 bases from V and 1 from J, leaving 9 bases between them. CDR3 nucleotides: TGTGCCAGCAGCGTAGGTGGATCGGGCACAGATACGCAGTATTTT. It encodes CASSVGGSGTDTQYF.

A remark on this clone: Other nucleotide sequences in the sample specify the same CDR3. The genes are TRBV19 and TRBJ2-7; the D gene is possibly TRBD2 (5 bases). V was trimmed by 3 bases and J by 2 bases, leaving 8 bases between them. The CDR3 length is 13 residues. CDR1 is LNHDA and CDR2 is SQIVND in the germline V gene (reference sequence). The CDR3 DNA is TGTGCCAGTAGTATCCGGGGTCCCTACGAGCAGTACTTC. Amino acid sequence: CASSIRGPYEQYF.

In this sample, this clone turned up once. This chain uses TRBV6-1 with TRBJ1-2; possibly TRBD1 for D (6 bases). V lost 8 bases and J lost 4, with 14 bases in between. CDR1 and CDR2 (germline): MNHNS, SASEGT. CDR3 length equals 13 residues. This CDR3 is CASFRGVPYGYTF. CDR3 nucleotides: TGTGCCAGCTTTAGGGGGGTCCCCTATGGCTACACCTTC.

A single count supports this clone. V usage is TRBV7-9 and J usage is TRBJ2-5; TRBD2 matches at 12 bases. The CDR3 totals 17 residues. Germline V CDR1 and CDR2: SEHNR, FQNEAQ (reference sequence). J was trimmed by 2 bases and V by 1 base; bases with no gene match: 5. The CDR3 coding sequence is TGTGCCAGCAGCTTAGTAGGGACTAGCGGGCTACAAGAGACCCAGTACTTC. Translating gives CASSLVGTSGLQETQYF.

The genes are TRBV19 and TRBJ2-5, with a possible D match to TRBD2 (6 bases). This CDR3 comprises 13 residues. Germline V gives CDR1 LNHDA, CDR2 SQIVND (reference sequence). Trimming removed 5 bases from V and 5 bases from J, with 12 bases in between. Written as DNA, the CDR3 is TGTGCCAGTAGTGAGACTAGTTATGAGACCCAGTACTTC. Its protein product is CASSETSYETQYF.

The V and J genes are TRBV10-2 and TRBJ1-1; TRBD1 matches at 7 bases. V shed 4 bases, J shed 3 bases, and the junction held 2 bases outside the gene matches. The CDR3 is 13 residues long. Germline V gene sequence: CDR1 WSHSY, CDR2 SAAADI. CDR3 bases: TGCGCCAGCAGTGGGGGGACAGACACTGAAGCTTTCTTT. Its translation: CASSGGTDTEAFF.

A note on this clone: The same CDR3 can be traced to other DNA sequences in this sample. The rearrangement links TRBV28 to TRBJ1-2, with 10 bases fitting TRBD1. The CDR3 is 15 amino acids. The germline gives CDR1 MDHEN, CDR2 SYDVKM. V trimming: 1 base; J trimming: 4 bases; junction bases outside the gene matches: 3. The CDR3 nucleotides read TGTGCCAGCAGTTTATCTAGGACAGGGGGCTATGGCTACACCTTC. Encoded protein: CASSLSRTGGYGYTF.

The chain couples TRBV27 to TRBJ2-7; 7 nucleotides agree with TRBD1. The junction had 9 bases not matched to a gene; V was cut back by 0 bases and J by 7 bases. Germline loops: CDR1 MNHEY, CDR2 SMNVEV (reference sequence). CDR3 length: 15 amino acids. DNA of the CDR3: TGTGCCAGCAGTTTATCTACAGGGGCGTTAGGGGAGCAGTACTTC. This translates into CASSLSTGALGEQYF.

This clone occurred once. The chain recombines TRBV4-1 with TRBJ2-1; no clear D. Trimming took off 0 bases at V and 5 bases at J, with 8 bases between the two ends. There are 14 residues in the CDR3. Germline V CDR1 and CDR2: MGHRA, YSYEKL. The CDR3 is CASSQDLDNNEQFF. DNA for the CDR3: TGCGCCAGCAGCCAAGACTTAGACAACAATGAGCAGTTCTTC.

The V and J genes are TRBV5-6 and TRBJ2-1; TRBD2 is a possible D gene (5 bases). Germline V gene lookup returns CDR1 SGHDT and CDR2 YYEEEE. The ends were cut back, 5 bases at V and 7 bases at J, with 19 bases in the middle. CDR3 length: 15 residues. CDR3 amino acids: CASSSPRVGLNEQFF. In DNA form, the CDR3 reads TGTGCCAGCAGTTCCCCGCGGGTCGGGTTGAATGAGCAGTTCTTC. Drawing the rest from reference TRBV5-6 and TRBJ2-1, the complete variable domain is DAGVTQSPTHLIKTRGQQVTLRCSPKSGHDTVSWYQQALGQGPQFIFQYYEEEERQRGNFPDRFSGHQFPNYSSELNVNALLLGDSALYLCASSSPRVGLNEQFFGPGTRLTVL.

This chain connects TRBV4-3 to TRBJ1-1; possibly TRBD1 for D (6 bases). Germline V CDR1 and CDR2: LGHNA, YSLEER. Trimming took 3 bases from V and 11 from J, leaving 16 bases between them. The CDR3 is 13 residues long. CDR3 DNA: TGCGCCAGCAGCCATAGGGGGGGGGAAAGGGCTTTCTTT. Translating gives CASSHRGGERAFF.

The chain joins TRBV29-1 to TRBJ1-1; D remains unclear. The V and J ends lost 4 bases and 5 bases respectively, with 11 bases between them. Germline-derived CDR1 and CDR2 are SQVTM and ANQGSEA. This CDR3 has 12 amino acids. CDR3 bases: TGCAGCGTTGGGACCGGCGGGACTGAAGCTTTCTTT. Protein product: CSVGTGGTEAFF.

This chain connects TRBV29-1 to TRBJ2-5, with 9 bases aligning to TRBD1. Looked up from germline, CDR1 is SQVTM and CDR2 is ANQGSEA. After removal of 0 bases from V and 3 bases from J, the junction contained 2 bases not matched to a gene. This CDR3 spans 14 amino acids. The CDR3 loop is CSVEEGQGEETQYF. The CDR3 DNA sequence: TGCAGCGTTGAAGAGGGACAGGGTGAAGAGACCCAGTACTTC.

CDR3 amino acids: CASSQELVVTGELFF. CDR3 sequence (DNA): TGCGCCAGCAGCCAAGAATTAGTGGTAACCGGGGAGCTGTTTTTT. The chain couples TRBV4-3 to TRBJ2-2; D unclear. Germline values: CDR1 LGHNA, CDR2 YSLEER. V lost 0 bases and J lost 5, with 10 bases in between. The CDR3 is 15 residues long.

For the CDR3, the DNA is TGTGCCAGCAAGGCCGAAGGGGGCCTTAATTCACCCCTCCACTTT. This translates into CASKAEGGLNSPLHF. V is TRBV7-6 and J is TRBJ1-6, with 7 bases fitting TRBD1. The CDR3 is made up of 15 amino acids. V shed 7 bases, J shed 6 bases, and the junction held 9 bases outside the gene matches. From germline, CDR1 is SGHVS and CDR2 FNYEAQ.

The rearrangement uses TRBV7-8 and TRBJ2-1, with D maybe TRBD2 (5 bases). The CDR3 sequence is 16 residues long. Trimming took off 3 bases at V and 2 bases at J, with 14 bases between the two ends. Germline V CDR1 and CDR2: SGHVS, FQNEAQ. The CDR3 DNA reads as TGTGCCAGCAGCTTCTCCCTAGCTCCTGCCTACAATGAGCAGTTCTTC. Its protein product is CASSFSLAPAYNEQFF.

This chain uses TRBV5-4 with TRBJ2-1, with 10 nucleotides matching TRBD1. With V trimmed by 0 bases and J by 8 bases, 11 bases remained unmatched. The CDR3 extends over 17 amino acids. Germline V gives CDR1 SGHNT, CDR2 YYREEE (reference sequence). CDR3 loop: CASSLGTGTGESDEQFF. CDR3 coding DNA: TGTGCCAGCAGCTTGGGGACCGGGACAGGGGAGTCCGATGAGCAGTTCTTC.

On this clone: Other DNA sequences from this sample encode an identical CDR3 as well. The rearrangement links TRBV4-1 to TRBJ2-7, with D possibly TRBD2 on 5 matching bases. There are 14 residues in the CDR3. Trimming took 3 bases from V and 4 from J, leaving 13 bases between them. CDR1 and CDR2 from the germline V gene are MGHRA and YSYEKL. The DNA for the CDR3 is TGCGCCAGCAGCCAGGCGGGTAGCCGGTACGAGCAGTACTTC. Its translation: CASSQAGSRYEQYF.

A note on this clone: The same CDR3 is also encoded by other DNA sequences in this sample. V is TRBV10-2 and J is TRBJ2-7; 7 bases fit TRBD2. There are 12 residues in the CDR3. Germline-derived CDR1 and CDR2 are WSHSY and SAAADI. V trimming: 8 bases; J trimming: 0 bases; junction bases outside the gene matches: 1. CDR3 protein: CASAGDSYEQYF. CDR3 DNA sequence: TGCGCCAGCGCGGGGGACTCCTACGAGCAGTACTTC.